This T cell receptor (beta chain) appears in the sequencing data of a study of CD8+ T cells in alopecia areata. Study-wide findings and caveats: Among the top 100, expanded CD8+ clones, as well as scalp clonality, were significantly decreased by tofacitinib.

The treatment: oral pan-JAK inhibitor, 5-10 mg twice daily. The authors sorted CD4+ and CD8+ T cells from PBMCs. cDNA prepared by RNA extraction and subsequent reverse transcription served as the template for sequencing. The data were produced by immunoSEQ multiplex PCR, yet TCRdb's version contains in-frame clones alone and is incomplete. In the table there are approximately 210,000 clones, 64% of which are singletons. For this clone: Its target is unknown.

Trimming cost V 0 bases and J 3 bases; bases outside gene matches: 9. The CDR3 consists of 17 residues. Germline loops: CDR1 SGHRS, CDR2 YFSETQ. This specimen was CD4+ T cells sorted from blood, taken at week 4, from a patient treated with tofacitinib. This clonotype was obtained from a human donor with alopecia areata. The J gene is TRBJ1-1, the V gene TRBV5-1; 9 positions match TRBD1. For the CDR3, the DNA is TGCGCCAGCAGCTTGGGCCCGGGGACAGGGACACACACTGAAGCTTTCTTT. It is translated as CASSLGPGTGTHTEAFF.